This TCR beta chain was sequenced for a study of T cell clonality in common variable immunodeficiency. Some clones are missing from TCRdb's copy, which holds only in-frame ones; the method was immunoSEQ multiplex PCR. Sampling found roughly 30,000 clones, none seen once. Note on this clone: The sequence runs out 3 residues before the end of the CDR3; the remainder is reconstructed from the germline J gene.

CDR1 is SGHRS, CDR2 YFSETQ, per germline. This CDR3 spans 13 amino acids. The receptor was isolated from a person aged 18 to 75 in good health. Sample: peripheral blood mononuclear cells. The chain employs TRBV5-1 and TRBJ2-2; perhaps TRBD2 as D (6 bases). The sequenced CDR3 bases are TGCGCCAGCAGCTTGGGGGGGGATGAAAAG. This sequence encodes CASSLGGDEK. The full-length CDR3 reads as CASSLGGDEKLFF.